Included here is one T cell receptor (beta chain) sequence, with context. What it recognizes is unknown. This sample is drawn from a study of T cell responses to AZD1222 COVID-19 vaccine. Points from the study as a whole: Seropositive status at baseline applied to only 5 or 6 AZD1222 recipients.

TCRdb's table, derived via immunoSEQ multiplex PCR, lists solely in-frame clones and lacks some. This table holds under 150,000 clones, around 90% found once. Sequenced material: peripheral blood, taken 28 days after the second AZD1222 dose. The receptor was derived from an adult who received the AZD1222 COVID-19 vaccine.

DNA of the CDR3: TGTGCCAGCAGCCAGGCTGGGGCTGCGCAAGAGCAGTTCTTC. This codes for CASSQAGAAQEQFF. The genes are TRBV3-1 (or the pseudogene TRBV3-2) and TRBJ2-1, with D maybe TRBD1 (5 bases). Trimming shortened V by 3 bases and J by 10 bases, and 16 bases separated the two germline ends. CDR1 LGHDT and CDR2 YNNKEL come from the germline V gene (reference sequence). CDR3 length: 14 residues.